This TCR beta chain was recorded in a study of T cells in Graves' hyperthyroidism and ophthalmopathy. Trimming removed 6 bases at V and 0 bases at J, with 14 bases between. This CDR3 spans 15 amino acids. Amplified TCR beta CDR3 regions came from RNA transcripts. First-round RT-PCR targeting the TCR CDR3 was performed with the HTBI primer set. TCRdb reprocessed the multiplex PCR reads with MiXCR, giving one entry per CDR3 protein. The sample lists fewer than 250,000 distinct CDR3 sequences, approximately 23% occurring once. This clonotype has ten or more counts. The chain recombines TRBV12-3 or TRBV12-4 with TRBJ1-1, with D possibly matching TRBD1 (6 bases). Sequenced sample: blood. The clonotype was recovered from a woman between 40 and 50 years old with Graves' ophthalmopathy. This CDR3 reads CASRVTGSMNTEAFF. The CDR3 coding sequence is TGTGCCAGCAGGGTGACAGGAAGTATGAACACTGAAGCTTTCTTT.